The entry below gives a single T cell receptor beta chain sequence along with its context. Random hexamers primed reverse transcription of about 0.5 to 1 ug RNA. TCRdb fed the immunoSEQ multiplex PCR reads into MiXCR, producing one record per CDR3 protein. Of roughly 100,000 distinct CDR3 sequences detected, roughly 94% appear once; the ten largest clones hold about 0.28%. V was shortened by 0 bases and J by 2 bases, with 14 bases between the two germline ends. Per germline, CDR1 SGHRS and CDR2 YFSETQ. The CDR3 sequence is 16 residues long. This entry belongs to a study of CD8 T cells in Susac syndrome.

The source is a human donor with Susac syndrome. The rearrangement joins TRBV5-1 to TRBJ1-2, with D maybe TRBD1 (5 bases). Sequenced input: CD4+ T cells from PBMCs. CDR3 coding DNA: TGCGCCAGCAGCTTGGAAGGGACTAACCCCAACTATGGCTACACCTTC. As protein: CASSLEGTNPNYGYTF.